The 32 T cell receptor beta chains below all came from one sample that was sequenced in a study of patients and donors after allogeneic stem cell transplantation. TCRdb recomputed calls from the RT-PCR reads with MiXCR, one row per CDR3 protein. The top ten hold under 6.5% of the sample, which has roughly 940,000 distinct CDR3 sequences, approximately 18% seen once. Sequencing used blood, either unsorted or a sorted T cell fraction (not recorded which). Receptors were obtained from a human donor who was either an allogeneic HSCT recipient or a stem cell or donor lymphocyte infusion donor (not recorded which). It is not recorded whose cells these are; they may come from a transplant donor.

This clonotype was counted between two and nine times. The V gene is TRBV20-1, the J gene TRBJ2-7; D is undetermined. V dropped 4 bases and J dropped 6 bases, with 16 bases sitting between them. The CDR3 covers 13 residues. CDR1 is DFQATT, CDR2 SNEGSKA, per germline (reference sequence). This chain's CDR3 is CSATTPTSAEQYF. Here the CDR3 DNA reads TGCAGTGCTACCACACCCACTTCAGCCGAGCAGTACTTC.

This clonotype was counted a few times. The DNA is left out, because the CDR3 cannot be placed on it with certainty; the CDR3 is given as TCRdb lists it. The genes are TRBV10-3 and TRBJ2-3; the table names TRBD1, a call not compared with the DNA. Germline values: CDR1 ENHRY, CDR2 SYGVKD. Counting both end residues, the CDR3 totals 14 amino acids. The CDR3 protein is CAINSGQGDYTQYF.

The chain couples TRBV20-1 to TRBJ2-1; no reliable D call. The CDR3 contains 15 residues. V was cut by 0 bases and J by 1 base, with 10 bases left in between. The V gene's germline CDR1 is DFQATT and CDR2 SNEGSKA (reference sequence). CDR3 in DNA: TGCAGTGCTAGAGATGCGGCTCAATCCTACAATGAGCAGTTCTTC. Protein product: CSARDAAQSYNEQFF.

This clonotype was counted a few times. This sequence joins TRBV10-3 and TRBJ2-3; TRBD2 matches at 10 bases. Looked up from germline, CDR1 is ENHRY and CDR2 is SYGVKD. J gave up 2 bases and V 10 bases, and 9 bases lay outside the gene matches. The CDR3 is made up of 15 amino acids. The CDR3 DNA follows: TGTGCCACCAAGGGTCTAGCGGGAGACACAGATACGCAGTATTTT. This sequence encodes CATKGLAGDTDTQYF.

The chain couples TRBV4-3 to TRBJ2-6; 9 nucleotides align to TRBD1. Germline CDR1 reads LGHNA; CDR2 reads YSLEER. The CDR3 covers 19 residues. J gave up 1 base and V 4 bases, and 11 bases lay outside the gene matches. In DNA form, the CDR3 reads TGCGCCAGCAGCCCAGGAGGTCCGGGACAGGGATCTGGGGCCAACGTCCTGACTTTC. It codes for CASSPGGPGQGSGANVLTF.

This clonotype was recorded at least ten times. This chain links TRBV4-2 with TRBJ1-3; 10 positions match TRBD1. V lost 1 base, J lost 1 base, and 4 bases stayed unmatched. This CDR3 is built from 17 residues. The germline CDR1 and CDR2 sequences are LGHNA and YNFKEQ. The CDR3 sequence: CASSQGTGGASGNTIYF. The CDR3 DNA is TGTGCCAGCAGCCAAGGGACAGGGGGTGCTTCTGGAAACACCATATATTTT.

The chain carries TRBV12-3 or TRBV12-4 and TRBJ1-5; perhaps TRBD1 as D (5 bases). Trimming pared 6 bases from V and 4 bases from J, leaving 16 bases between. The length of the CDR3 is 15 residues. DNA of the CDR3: TGTGCCAGCAGCCCATCTCGGGGGGAAAATCAGCCCCAGCATTTT. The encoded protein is CASSPSRGENQPQHF.

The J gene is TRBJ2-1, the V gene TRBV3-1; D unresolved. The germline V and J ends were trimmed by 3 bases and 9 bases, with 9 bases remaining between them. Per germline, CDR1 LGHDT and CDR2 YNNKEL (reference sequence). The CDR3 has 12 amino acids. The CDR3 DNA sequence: TGTGCCAGCAGCCACCACTCGTTTGAGCAGTTCTTC. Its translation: CASSHHSFEQFF.

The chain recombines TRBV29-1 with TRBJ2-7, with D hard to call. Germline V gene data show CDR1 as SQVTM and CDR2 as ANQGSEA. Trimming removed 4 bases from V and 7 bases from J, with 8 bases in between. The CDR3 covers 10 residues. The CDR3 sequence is CSVVGGEQYF. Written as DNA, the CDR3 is TGCAGCGTTGTTGGTGGGGAGCAGTACTTC.

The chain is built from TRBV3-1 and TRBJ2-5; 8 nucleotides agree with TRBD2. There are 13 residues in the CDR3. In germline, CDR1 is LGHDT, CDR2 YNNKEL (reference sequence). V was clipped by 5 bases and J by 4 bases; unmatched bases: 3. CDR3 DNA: TGTGCCAGCAGCTCCGGGAGGGCAGAGACCCAGTACTTC. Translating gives CASSSGRAETQYF.

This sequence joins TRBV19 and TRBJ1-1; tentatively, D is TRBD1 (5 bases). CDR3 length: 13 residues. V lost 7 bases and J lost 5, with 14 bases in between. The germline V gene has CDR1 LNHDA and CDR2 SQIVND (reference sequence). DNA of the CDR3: TGTGCCAGTACAAGGGGACGGTGGACTGAAGCTTTCTTT. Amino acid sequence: CASTRGRWTEAFF.

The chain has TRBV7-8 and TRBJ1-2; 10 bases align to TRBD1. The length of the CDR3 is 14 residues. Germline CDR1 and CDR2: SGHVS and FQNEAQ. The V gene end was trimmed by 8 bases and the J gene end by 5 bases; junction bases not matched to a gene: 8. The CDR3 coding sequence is TGTGCCAGCGATCGGTTGGGACAGGGGTATGGCTACACCTTC. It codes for CASDRLGQGYGYTF.

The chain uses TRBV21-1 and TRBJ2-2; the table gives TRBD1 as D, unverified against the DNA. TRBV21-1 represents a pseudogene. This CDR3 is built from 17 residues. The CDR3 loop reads CASSKAPGTGNTGELFF. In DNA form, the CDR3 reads TGTGCCAGCAGCAAAGCCCCCGGGACGGGAAACACCGGGGAGCTGTTTTTT.

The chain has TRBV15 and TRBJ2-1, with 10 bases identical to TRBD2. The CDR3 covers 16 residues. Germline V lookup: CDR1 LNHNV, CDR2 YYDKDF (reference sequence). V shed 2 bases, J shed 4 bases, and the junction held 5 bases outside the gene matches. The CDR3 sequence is CATSRLSGGAYNEQFF. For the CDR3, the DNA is TGTGCCACCAGCAGACTCAGCGGGGGGGCTTACAATGAGCAGTTCTTC.

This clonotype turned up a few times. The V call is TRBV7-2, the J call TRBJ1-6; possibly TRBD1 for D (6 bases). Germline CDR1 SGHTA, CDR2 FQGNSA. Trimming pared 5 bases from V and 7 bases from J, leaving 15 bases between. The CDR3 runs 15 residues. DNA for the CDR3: TGTGCCAGCAGCGGCAGGGGAGTAAGGAATTCACCCCTCCACTTT. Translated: CASSGRGVRNSPLHF.

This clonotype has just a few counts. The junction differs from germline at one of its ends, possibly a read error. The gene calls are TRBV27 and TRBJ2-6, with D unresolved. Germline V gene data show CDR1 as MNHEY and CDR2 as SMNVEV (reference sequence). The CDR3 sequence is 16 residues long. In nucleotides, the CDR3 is TGTGCCAGCGGTTTGCAGACATCCTCTGGGGCCAACGTCCTGACTTTC. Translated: CASGLQTSSGANVLTF.

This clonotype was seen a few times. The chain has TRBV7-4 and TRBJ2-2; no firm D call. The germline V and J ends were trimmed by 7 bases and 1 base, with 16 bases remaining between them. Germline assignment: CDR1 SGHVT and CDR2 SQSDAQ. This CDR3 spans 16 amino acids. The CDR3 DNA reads TGTGCCAGCATCCCCCGGCTATGGGGGAACACCGGGGAGCTGTTTTTT. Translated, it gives CASIPRLWGNTGELFF.

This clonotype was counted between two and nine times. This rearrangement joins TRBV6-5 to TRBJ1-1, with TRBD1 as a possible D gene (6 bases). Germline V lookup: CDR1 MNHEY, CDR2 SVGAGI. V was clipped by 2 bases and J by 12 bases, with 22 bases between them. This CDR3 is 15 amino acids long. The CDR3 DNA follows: TGTGCCAGCAGTTACCGCGCGATGGCCCCCGGGGGGCCTTTCTTT. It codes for CASSYRAMAPGGPFF.

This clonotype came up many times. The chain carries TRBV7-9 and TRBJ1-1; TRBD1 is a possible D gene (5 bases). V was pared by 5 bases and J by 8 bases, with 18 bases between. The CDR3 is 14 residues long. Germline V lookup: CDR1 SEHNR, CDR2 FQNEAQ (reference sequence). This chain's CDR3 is CASSVRGDRFEAFF. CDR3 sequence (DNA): TGTGCCAGCAGCGTCCGGGGGGACCGTTTCGAAGCTTTCTTT.

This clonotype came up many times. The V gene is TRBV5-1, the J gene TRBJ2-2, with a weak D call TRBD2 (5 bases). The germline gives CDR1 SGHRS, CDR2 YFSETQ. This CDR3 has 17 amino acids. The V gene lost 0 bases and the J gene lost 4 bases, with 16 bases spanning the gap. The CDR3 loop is CASSLEGTSLSTGELFF. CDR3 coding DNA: TGCGCCAGCAGCTTGGAGGGTACTAGTTTGAGCACCGGGGAGCTGTTTTTT.

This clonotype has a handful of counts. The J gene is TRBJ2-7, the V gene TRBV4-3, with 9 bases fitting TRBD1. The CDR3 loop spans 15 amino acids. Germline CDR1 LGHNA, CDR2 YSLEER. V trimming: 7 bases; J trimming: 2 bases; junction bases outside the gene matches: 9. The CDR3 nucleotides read TGCGCCAGCACCCCCTCGCGGGACAGGGCCTACGAGCAGTACTTC. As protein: CASTPSRDRAYEQYF.

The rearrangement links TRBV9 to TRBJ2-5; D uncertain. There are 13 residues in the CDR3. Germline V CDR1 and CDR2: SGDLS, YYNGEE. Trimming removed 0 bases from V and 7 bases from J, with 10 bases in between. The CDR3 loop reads CASSVDSPGTQYF. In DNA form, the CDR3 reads TGTGCCAGCAGCGTAGATAGTCCCGGGACCCAGTACTTC.

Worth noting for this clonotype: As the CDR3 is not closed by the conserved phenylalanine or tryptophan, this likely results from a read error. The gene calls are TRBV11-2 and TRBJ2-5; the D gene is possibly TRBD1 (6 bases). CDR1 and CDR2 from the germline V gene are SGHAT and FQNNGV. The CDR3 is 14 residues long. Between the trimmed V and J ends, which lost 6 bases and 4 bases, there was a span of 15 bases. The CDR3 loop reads CASSPIGGSETQYL. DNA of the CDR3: TGTGCCAGCAGTCCGATAGGGGGATCAGAGACCCAGTACCTC.

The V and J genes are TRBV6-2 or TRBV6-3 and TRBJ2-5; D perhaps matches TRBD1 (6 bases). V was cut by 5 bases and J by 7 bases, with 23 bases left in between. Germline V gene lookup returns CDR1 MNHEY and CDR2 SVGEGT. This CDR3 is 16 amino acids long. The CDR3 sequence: CASSPPGHPIGWTQYF. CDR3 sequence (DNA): TGTGCCAGCAGTCCCCCGGGACACCCTATAGGGTGGACCCAGTACTTC.

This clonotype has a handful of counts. The DNA of the CDR3 is TGTGCCAGCAGTTCTCCGGGACTAGCTCCCGGGGAGCTGTTTTTT. Translated: CASSSPGLAPGELFF. The chain employs TRBV27 and TRBJ2-2, with TRBD2 matching over 9 bases. This CDR3 has 15 residues. Trimming cost V 4 bases and J 6 bases; bases outside gene matches: 6. In germline, CDR1 is MNHEY, CDR2 SMNVEV (reference sequence).

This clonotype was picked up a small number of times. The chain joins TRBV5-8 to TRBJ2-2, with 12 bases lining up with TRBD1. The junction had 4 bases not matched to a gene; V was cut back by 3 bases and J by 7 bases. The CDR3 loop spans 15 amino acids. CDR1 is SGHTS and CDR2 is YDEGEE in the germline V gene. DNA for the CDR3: TGTGCCAGCAGCTCGGGACAGGGGGCAGTCGGGGAGCTGTTTTTT. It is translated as CASSSGQGAVGELFF.

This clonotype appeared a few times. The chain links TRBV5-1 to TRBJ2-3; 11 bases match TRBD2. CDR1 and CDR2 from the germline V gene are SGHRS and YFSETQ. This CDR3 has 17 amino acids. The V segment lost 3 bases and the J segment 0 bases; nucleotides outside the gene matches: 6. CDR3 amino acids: CASSYPRTSGSTDTQYF. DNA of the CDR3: TGCGCCAGCAGCTACCCACGGACTAGCGGGAGCACAGATACGCAGTATTTT.

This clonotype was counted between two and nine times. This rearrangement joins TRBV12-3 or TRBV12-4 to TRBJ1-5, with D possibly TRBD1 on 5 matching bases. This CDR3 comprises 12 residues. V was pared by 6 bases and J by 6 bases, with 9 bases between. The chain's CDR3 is CASRGVSQPQHF. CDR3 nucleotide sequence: TGTGCCAGCAGGGGGGTTAGTCAGCCCCAGCATTTT.

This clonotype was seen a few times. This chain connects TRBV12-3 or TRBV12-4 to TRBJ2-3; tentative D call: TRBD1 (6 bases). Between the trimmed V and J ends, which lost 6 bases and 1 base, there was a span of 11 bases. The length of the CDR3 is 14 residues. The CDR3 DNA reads TGTGCCAGCAGAGAACCAGGGGGCACAGATACGCAGTATTTT. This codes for CASREPGGTDTQYF.

Here the CDR3 reads CASKKQGSYEQYF. CDR3 coding DNA: TGTGCCAGCAAGAAACAGGGGTCCTACGAGCAGTACTTC. The rearrangement links TRBV5-6 to TRBJ2-7; 7 bases fit TRBD1. Trimming at V came to 6 bases and at J to 1 base, leaving 4 bases not matched to a gene. This CDR3 spans 13 amino acids. Germline V lookup: CDR1 SGHDT, CDR2 YYEEEE.

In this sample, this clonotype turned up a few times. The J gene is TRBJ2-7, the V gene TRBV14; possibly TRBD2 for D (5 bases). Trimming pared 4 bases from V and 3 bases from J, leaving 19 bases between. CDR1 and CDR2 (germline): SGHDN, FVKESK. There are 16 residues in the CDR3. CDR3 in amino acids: CASSPLGRGRGYEQYF. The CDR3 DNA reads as TGTGCCAGCAGCCCCTTGGGTCGCGGACGGGGCTACGAGCAGTACTTC.

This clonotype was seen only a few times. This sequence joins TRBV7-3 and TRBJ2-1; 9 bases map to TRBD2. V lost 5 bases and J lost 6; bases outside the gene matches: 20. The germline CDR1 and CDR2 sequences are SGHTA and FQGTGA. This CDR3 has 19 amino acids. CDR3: CASSPIHRLAEGTGNEQFF. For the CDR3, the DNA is TGTGCCAGCAGCCCAATCCACCGACTAGCGGAGGGGACGGGCAATGAGCAGTTCTTC. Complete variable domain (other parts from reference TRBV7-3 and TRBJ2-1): GAGVSQTPSNKVTEKGKYVELRCDPISGHTALYWYRQSLGQGPEFLIYFQGTGAADDSGLPNDRFFAVRPEGSVSTLKIQRTERGDSAVYLCASSPIHRLAEGTGNEQFFGPGTRLTVL.